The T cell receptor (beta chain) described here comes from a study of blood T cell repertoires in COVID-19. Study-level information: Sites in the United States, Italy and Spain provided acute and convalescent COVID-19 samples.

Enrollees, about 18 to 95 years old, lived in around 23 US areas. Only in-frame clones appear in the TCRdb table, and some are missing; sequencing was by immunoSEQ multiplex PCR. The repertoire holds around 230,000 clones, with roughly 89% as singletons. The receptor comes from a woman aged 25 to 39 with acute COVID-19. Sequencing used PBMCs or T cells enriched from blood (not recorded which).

In DNA, the CDR3 is TGTGCCAGCAGTCAGGGACAGGGGGAGAGTATTTGGAGGGAGACCCAGTACTTC. It codes for CASSQGQGESIWRETQYF. V gene TRBV2 combines with J gene TRBJ2-5, with TRBD1 matching over 11 bases. The CDR3 spans 18 residues. V lost 5 bases and J lost 5; bases outside the gene matches: 16. Germline lookup yields CDR1 SNHLY and CDR2 FYNNEI.